Presented here are 5 T cell receptor beta chains from one specimen sequenced in a study of response to subunit inactivated influenza vaccine. MiXCR, applied by TCRdb to the RT-PCR reads, yields one record per CDR3 protein. The table lists some 500,000 distinct CDR3 sequences, over 10% of them singletons, with about an eighth in the top ten. The material sequenced was PBMCs from blood, taken about 6 weeks after vaccination. The receptor source for this set is a man in his fifties who received an inactivated influenza vaccine.

The rearrangement links TRBV3-1 to TRBJ2-2; unclear D gene. Trimming took off 3 bases at V and 2 bases at J, with 7 bases between the two ends. This CDR3 comprises 14 residues. CDR1 LGHDT and CDR2 YNNKEL come from the germline V gene (reference sequence). Here the CDR3 DNA reads TGTGCCAGCAGCCAGCAGCGAAACACCGGGGAGCTGTTTTTT. As protein: CASSQQRNTGELFF.

To note about this clonotype: This may be a read error: a much more frequent sequence differs by one nucleotide. This chain uses TRBV12-3 or TRBV12-4 with TRBJ2-7; 7 positions match TRBD2. The CDR3 is made up of 15 amino acids. In DNA, the CDR3 is TGTGCCAGCAGCCCCCGATTGGGGCGGGAGTACGAGCAGTGCTTC. Translation gives CASSPRLGREYEQCF.

This clonotype turned up a few times. The chain uses TRBV9 and TRBJ2-7; 9 bases are a match to TRBD2. Germline CDR1 and CDR2: SGDLS and YYNGEE. Losses at the gene ends were 4 bases for V and 3 bases for J; bases not matched to a gene: 5. The CDR3 covers 14 residues. The CDR3 DNA reads as TGTGCCAGCAGCCCTAGCGGGACTGACTACGAGCAGTACTTC. Translated: CASSPSGTDYEQYF. The complete variable domain, with remaining parts taken from reference TRBV9 and TRBJ2-7, reads DSGVTQTPKHLITATGQRVTLRCSPRSGDLSVYWYQQSLDQGLQFLIQYYNGEERAKGNILERFSAQQFPDLHSELNLSSLELGDSALYFCASSPSGTDYEQYFGPGTRLTVT.

The chain joins TRBV5-1 to TRBJ2-1, with D tentatively TRBD1 (6 bases). CDR3 length: 15 residues. Germline V gene data show CDR1 as SGHRS and CDR2 as YFSETQ. V was clipped by 4 bases and J by 4 bases, with 15 bases between them. The CDR3: CASSGQGISYNEQFF. In DNA form, the CDR3 reads TGCGCCAGCAGCGGGCAGGGGATTTCGTACAATGAGCAGTTCTTC.

This clonotype was counted only a few times. The chain employs TRBV12-3 or TRBV12-4 and TRBJ2-7; a possible D gene is TRBD2 (6 bases). Trimming took off 0 bases at V and 5 bases at J, with 14 bases between the two ends. CDR3 length: 15 residues. CDR3 sequence reads: CASSLALPGRNEQYF. CDR3 nucleotide sequence: TGTGCCAGCAGTTTAGCGTTGCCAGGGAGGAACGAGCAGTACTTC.